The clone carrying this T cell receptor (beta chain) was counted ten times or more. This entry comes from a study of molecular identifiers for immune sequencing clone quantification. Via MiXCR, TCRdb re-called the PCR reads, giving one row per CDR3 protein. This sample has some 65,000 distinct CDR3 sequences, with about 18% found just once. Germline assignment: CDR1 SNHLY and CDR2 FYNNEI. V was pared by 7 bases and J by 0 bases, with 10 bases between. The CDR3 sequence is 14 residues long. This chain links TRBV2 with TRBJ2-1; a possible D gene is TRBD2 (6 bases). The sequence came from a human donor in good health. Some libraries in this study had Jurkat cell RNA spiked in. Sequenced input: naive CD8+ T cells from blood, with Jurkat cell RNA spiked in. As to subset: FACS-sorted CD8+CD4-CCR7+CD45RA+ naive T cells. The CDR3 sequence: CASIWTNSYNEQFF. The CDR3 region has the DNA TGTGCCAGCATTTGGACTAACTCCTACAATGAGCAGTTCTTC.